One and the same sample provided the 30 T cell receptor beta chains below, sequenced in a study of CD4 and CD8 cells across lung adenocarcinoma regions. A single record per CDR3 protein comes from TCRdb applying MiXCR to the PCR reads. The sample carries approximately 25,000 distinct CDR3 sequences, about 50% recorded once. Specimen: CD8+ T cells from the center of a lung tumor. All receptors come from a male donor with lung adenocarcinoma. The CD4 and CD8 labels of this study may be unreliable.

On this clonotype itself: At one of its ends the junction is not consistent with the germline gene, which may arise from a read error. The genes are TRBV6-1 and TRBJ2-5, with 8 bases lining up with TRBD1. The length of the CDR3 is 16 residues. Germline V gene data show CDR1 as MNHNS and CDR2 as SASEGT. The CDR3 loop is CASGEAGTGVEETQYF. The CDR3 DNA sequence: TGTGCCAGCGGGGAGGCCGGGACAGGTGTCGAAGAGACGCAGTACTTC.

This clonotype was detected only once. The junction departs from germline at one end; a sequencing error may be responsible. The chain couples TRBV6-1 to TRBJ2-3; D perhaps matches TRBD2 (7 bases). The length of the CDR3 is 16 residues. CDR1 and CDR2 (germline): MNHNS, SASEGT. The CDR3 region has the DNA TGTGCCAGCGGGGGCTCGGGGGGCGGTGACAAAGAGACGCAGTACTTT. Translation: CASGGSGGGDKETQYF.

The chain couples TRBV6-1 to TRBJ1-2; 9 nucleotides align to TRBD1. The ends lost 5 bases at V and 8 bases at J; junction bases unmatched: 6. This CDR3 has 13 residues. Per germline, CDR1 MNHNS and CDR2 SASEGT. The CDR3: CASSRTGGEGYTF. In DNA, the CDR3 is TGTGCCAGCAGTCGCACAGGGGGCGAGGGCTACACCTTC.

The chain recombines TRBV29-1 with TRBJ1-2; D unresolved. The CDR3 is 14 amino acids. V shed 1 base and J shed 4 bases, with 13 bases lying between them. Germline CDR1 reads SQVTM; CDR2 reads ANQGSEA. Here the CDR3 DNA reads TGCAGCGTTGAAGTTGGGTGGGGTGGCTATGGCTACACCTTC. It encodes CSVEVGWGGYGYTF.

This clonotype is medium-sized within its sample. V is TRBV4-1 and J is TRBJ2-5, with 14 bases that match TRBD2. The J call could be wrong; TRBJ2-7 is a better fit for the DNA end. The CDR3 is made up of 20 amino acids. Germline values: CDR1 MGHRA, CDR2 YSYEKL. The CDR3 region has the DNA TGCGCCAGCAGCCAAGATCCGACCGGGACTAGCGGGAGTTTAAGGTACGAGCAGTACTTC. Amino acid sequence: CASSQDPTGTSGSLRYEQYF.

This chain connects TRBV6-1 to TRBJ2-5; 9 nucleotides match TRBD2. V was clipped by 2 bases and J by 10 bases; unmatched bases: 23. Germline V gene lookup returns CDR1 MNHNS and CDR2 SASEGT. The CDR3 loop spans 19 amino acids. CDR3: CASSEKAGGGGRDQDIQYF. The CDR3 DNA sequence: TGTGCCAGCAGTGAAAAGGCGGGGGGGGGGGGCCGGGACCAAGACATCCAGTACTTC.

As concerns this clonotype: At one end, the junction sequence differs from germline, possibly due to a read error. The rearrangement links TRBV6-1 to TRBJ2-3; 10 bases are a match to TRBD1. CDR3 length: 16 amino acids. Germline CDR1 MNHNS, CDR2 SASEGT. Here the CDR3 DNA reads TGTGCCAGCAGTGGAGCCGGGACAGGGGACCAAGATACCCAGTATTTC. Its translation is CASSGAGTGDQDTQYF.

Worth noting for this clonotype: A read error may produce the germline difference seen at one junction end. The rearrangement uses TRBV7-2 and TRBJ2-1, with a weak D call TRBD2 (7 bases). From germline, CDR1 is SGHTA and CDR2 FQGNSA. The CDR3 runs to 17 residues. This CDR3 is CASSLEEWGGFPNEQFF. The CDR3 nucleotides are TGTGCCAGCAGCTTAGAAGAGTGGGGGGGCTTCCCCAATGAACAGTTCTTC.

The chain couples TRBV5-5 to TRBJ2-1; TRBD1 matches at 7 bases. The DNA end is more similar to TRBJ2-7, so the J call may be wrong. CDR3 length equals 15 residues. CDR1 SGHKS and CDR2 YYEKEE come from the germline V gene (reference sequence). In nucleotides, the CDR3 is TGTGCCACGGGCTTAGGGGGCTGTGACCCAGAGACGCAGTACTTC. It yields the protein CATGLGGCDPETQYF.

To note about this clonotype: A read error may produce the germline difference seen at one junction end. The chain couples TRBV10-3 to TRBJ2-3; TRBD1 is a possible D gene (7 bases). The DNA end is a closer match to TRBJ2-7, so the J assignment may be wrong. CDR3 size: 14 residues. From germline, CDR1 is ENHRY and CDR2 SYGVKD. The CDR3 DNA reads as TGTGGCATCAGGGGGGCGCGAGCGACAGATACGCAGTACTTC. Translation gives CGIRGARATDTQYF.

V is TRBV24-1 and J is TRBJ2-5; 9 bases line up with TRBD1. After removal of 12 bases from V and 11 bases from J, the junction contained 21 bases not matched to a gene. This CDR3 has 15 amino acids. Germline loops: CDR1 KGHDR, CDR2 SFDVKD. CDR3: CAAGTGGGDPDTQYF. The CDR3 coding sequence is TGTGCCGCGGGTACAGGGGGCGGTGACCCAGATACGCAGTACTTC.

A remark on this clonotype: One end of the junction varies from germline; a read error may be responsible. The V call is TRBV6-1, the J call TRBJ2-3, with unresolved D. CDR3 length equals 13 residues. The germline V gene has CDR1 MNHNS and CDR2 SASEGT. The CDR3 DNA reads TGTGCCAGCAGTGAACAGACCAAAGATACGCAGTATTTC. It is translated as CASSEQTKDTQYF.

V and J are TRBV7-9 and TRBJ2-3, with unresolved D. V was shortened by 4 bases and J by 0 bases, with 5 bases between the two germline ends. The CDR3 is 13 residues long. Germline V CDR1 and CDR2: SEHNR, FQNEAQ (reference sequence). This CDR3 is CASSSLSTDTQYF. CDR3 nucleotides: TGTGCCAGCAGCTCCCTTAGCACAGATACGCAGTATTTT.

CDR3 residues: CASSLSSLSSYEQYF. CDR3 in DNA: TGTGCCAGCAGCTTATCCAGCCTGAGCTCCTACGAGCAGTACTTC. The chain carries TRBV7-6 and TRBJ2-7; no clear D. Germline V gene data show CDR1 as SGHVS and CDR2 as FNYEAQ. The CDR3 covers 15 residues. Deletions cut 2 bases from V and 0 bases from J, with 11 bases between.

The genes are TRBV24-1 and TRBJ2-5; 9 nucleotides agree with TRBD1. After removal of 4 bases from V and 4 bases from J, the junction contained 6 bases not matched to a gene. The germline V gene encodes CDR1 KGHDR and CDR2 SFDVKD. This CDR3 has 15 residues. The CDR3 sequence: CATSDHGTGRETQYF. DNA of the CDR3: TGTGCCACCAGTGACCATGGGACAGGGCGAGAGACCCAGTACTTC.

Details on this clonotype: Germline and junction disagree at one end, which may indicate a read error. The CDR3 bases are TGTGCCAGCTCCAAAGTCGGACTAGCGGCAGATATTCAGTACTTT. Amino acid sequence: CASSKVGLAADIQYF. The chain joins TRBV6-1 to TRBJ2-3; 10 nucleotides match TRBD2. CDR3 length: 15 residues. Germline loops: CDR1 MNHNS, CDR2 SASEGT.

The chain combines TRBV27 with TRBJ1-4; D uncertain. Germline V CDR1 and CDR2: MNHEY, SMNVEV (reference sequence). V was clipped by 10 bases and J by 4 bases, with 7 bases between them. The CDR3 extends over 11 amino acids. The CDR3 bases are TGTGCCACCGGTCGTAATGAAAAACTGTTTTTT. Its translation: CATGRNEKLFF.

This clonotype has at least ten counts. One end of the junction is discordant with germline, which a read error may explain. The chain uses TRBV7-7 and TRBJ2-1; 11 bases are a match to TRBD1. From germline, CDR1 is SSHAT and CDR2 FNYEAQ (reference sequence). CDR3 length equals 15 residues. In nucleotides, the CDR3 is TGTGCTAGCAGCCAAGGGACAGGGGGAGGTAATGAGCAGTTCTTC. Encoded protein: CASSQGTGGGNEQFF.

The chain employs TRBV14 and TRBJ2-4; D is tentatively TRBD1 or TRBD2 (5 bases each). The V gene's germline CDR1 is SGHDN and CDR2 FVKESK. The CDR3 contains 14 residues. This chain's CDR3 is CGGTGRWATNIQYF. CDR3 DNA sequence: TGTGGCGGCACGGGGCGGTGGGCCACAAATATTCAGTACTTC.

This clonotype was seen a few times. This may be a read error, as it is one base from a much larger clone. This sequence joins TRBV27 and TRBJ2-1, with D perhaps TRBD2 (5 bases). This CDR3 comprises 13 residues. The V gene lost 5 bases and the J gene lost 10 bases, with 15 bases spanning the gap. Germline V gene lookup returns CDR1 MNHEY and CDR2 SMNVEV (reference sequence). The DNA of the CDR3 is TGTGCCAGCAGTGCGTATCCGACGGGAGAGCAGTTCTTC. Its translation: CASSAYPTGEQFF.

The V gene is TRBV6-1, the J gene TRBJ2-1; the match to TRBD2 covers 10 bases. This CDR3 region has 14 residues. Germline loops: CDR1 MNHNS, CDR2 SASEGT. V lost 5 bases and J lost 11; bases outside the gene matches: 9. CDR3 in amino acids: CASSRTSGAIKQFF. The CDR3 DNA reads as TGTGCCAGCAGTAGAACTAGCGGGGCTATTAAGCAGTTCTTC.

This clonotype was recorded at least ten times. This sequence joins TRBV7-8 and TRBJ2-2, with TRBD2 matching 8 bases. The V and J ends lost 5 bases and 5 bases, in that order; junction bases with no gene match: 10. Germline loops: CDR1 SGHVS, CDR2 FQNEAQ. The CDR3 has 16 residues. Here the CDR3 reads CASSPLGLGGTGELFF. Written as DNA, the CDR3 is TGTGCCAGCAGCCCACTGGGACTAGGAGGGACCGGGGAGCTGTTTTTT.

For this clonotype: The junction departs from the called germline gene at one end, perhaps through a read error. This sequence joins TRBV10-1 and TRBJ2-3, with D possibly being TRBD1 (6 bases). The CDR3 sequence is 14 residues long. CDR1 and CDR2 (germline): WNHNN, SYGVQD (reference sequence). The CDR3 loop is CASSEGHAQETQYF. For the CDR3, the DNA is TGTGCGAGCAGCGAGGGACATGCCCAAGAGACGCAGTATTTC.

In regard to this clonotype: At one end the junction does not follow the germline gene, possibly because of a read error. CDR3 residues: CASSYLGPEAGANVQNF. The CDR3 bases are TGTGCCAGCAGTTACCTGGGACCAGAGGCTGGGGCCAACGTCCAGAACTTC. The rearrangement links TRBV6-5 to TRBJ2-6; D may correspond to TRBD1 or TRBD2 (5 bases each). The CDR3 extends over 17 amino acids. Germline V gene data show CDR1 as MNHEY and CDR2 as SVGAGI.

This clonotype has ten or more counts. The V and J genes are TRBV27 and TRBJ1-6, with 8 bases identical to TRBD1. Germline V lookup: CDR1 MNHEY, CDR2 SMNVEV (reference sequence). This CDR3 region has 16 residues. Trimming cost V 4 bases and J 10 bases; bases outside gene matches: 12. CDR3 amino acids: CASSSDREHWRSPLHF. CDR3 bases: TGTGCCAGCAGTTCGGACAGGGAGCATTGGAGATCACCCCTCCACTTT.

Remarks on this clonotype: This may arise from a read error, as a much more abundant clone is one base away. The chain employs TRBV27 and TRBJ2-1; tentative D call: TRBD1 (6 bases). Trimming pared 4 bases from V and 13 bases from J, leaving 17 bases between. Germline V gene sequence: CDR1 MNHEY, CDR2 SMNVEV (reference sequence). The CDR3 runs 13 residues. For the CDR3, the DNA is TGTGCCAGCAGTTGGTGGGGGCAAGAGACCCAGTTCTTC. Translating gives CASSWWGQETQFF.

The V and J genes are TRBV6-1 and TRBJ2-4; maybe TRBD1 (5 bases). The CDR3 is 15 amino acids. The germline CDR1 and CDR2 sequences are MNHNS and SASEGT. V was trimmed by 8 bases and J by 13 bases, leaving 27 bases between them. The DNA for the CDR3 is TGTGCCAGCGTCAAGGGGCGGTGGGCCAAAGACACGCAGTACTTC. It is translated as CASVKGRWAKDTQYF.

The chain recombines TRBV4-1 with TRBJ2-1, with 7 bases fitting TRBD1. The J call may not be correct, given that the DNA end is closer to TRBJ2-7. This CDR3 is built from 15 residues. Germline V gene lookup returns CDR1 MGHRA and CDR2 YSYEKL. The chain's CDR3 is CASSHTRDRSYEQYF. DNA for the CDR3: TGCGCCAGCAGCCACACCCGGGACAGATCCTACGAGCAGTACTTC.

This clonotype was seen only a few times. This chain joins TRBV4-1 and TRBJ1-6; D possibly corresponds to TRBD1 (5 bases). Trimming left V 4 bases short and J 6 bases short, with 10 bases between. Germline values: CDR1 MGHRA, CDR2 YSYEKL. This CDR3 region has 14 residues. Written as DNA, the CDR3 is TGCGCCAGCAGCCGTGGGACCCTTAATTCACCCCTCCACTTT. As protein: CASSRGTLNSPLHF.

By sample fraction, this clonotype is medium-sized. The CDR3 DNA is TGTGCCAGCAGAAGGACCCTGGGGACCGGGGAGCTGTTTTTT. Its translation is CASRRTLGTGELFF. The chain is built from TRBV6-5 and TRBJ2-2, with unresolved D. The CDR3 consists of 14 residues. Between the trimmed V and J ends, which lost 6 bases and 5 bases, there was a span of 13 bases. The V gene's germline CDR1 is MNHEY and CDR2 SVGAGI.